The rows below give T cell receptor beta chains drawn from one sample of a study of T cell repertoires in cytomegalovirus infection. No antigen is known for these receptors. Via MiXCR, TCRdb re-called the reads, giving one row per CDR3 protein. Of roughly 78,000 distinct CDR3 sequences listed, 35% to 45% are singletons. The material sequenced was CD8+ T cells from cultured PBMCs, taken from culture after CMV antigen stimulation. All receptors come from a human donor in good health (CMV status not recorded). Some clones in this sample may be carry-over from other donors' samples. Both conserved end residues are part of each CDR3. The D gene is left open where the match is weak. Clone size appears in some rows only: once, few, many, or a class for an expanded clone.

V gene	J gene	D gene	clone size	CDR3 protein	CDR3 DNA
TRBV2	TRBJ2-7	NA	NA	CASSSTQGFEQYF	TGTGCCAGCAGTAGTACACAGGGATTCGAGCAGTACTTC
TRBV12-5	TRBJ2-2	NA	NA	CASGLQVGDTGELFF	TGTGCTAGTGGTTTGCAGGTGGGAGACACCGGGGAGCTGTTTTTT
TRBV12-3/TRBV12-4	TRBJ2-7	NA	NA	CASSQSRETYEQYF	TGTGCCAGCAGCCAATCCAGGGAAACGTACGAGCAGTACTTC
TRBV7-6	TRBJ2-7	TRBD1	NA	CASSLEGQGEPYEQYF	TGTGCCAGCAGCTTGGAGGGACAGGGTGAACCCTACGAGCAGTACTTC
TRBV12-3/TRBV12-4	TRBJ2-7	TRBD2	NA	CASSLALSGSGPTYEQYF	TGTGCCAGCAGTTTAGCGCTAAGTGGTAGCGGGCCTACCTACGAGCAGTACTTC
TRBV15	TRBJ2-5	NA	few	CATSRVGEGEVTQYF	TGTGCCACCAGCAGAGTCGGCGAGGGGGAGGTGACCCAGTACTTC
TRBV7-2	TRBJ1-2	TRBD1	few	CASNYLRGQKTYGYTF	TGTGCCAGCAACTATCTCCGGGGACAGAAGACCTATGGCTACACCTTC
TRBV15	TRBJ2-3	TRBD1	NA	CATSRGETGTGGFTDTQYF	TGTGCCACCAGCAGGGGGGAAACCGGGACAGGGGGTTTCACAGATACGCAGTATTTT
TRBV27	TRBJ1-5	NA	few	CASSLLGQGYQPQHF	TGTGCCAGCAGTTTATTAGGGCAGGGTTATCAGCCCCAGCATTTT
TRBV28	TRBJ2-1	NA	once	CASSGTLYNEQFF	TGTGCCAGCAGTGGAACTCTTTACAATGAGCAGTTCTTC
TRBV9	TRBJ2-5	TRBD1	NA	CASSVVGRGKETQYF	TGTGCCAGCAGCGTAGTCGGCAGGGGGAAAGAGACCCAGTACTTC
TRBV7-6	TRBJ1-1	TRBD1	NA	CASSLEPIQGARDTEAFF	TGTGCCAGCAGCCTCGAACCAATACAGGGGGCTAGGGACACTGAAGCTTTCTTT
TRBV7-2	TRBJ1-1	NA	many	CASSPDRSNTEAFF	TGTGCCAGCAGCCCGGACAGATCGAACACTGAAGCTTTCTTT
TRBV6-2/TRBV6-3	TRBJ2-2	NA	few	CASSYSGGELFF	TGTGCCAGCAGTTACTCAGGCGGGGAGCTGTTTTTT
TRBV7-2	TRBJ1-2	NA	NA	CASSLEGTYLSGYTF	TGTGCCAGCAGCTTAGAAGGCACTTATCTGAGTGGCTACACCTTC
TRBV5-3	TRBJ2-3	TRBD2	NA	CASSFLGGSDTQYF	TGTGCCAGCAGCTTTCTGGGGGGGTCAGATACGCAGTATTTT
TRBV7-2	TRBJ2-3	NA	few	CASSKRGGITDTQYF	TGTGCCAGCAGCAAAAGGGGGGGGATCACAGATACGCAGTATTTT
TRBV15	TRBJ2-7	NA	NA	CATSLYRAYEQYF	TGTGCCACCAGCTTATACCGGGCCTACGAGCAGTACTTC
TRBV7-6	TRBJ2-3	NA	NA	CASSLTGDFTDTQYF	TGTGCCAGCAGCTTGACGGGGGACTTTACAGATACGCAGTATTTT
TRBV6-5	TRBJ1-6	TRBD1	NA	CASRPGTGGNSPLHF	TGTGCCAGCAGACCCGGGACAGGGGGTAATTCACCCCTCCACTTT
TRBV19	TRBJ1-5	NA	NA	CASSPRDGRNQPQHF	TGTGCCAGTAGTCCCCGGGACGGGAGAAATCAGCCCCAGCATTTT
TRBV6-2/TRBV6-3	TRBJ2-1	TRBD2	few	CASSYSGLVIEQFF	TGTGCCAGCAGTTACTCGGGACTAGTAATTGAGCAGTTCTTC
TRBV7-2	TRBJ2-1	TRBD2	NA	CASSLAASGGAIIYNEQFF	TGTGCCAGCAGCTTAGCGGCTAGCGGGGGGGCCATTATCTACAATGAGCAGTTCTTC
TRBV6-6	TRBJ2-4	NA	few	CASSRVPLAKNIQYF	TGTGCCAGCAGTCGGGTTCCTCTAGCCAAAAACATTCAGTACTTC
TRBV7-6	TRBJ2-1	TRBD2	few	CASSSGTSVYNEQFF	TGTGCCAGCAGCTCCGGGACTAGCGTTTACAATGAGCAGTTCTTC
TRBV28	TRBJ1-5	TRBD1	NA	CASSTDRGYQPQHF	TGTGCCAGCAGTACTGACAGGGGCTATCAGCCCCAGCATTTT
TRBV6-2/TRBV6-3	TRBJ2-3	NA	NA	CASSYPETPSTDTQYF	TGTGCCAGCAGTTACCCAGAGACCCCTAGCACAGATACGCAGTATTTT
TRBV11-2	TRBJ2-1	TRBD2	NA	CASSPFPAGTYNEQFF	TGTGCCAGCAGCCCCTTCCCAGCGGGGACCTACAATGAGCAGTTCTTC
TRBV7-6	TRBJ2-3	NA	NA	CASSQGPGRSTDTQYF	TGTGCCAGCAGCCAGGGGCCAGGGAGAAGCACAGATACGCAGTATTTT
TRBV19	TRBJ1-1	NA	few	CASSQTRESLLGGNTEAFF	TGTGCCAGTAGTCAGACCCGGGAAAGTCTGCTCGGTGGGAACACTGAAGCTTTCTTT
TRBV13	TRBJ2-3	TRBD2	NA	CASSLRSSGVRATDTQYF	TGTGCCAGCAGCTTGCGCTCTAGCGGGGTTCGGGCGACAGATACGCAGTATTTT
TRBV4-1	TRBJ2-3	NA	NA	CASSLSFADVYDTQYF	TGCGCCAGCAGCCTTTCCTTCGCCGATGTTTACGATACGCAGTATTTT
TRBV12-3/TRBV12-4	TRBJ2-4	TRBD1	few	CASSFGGQGASIQYF	TGTGCCAGCAGTTTTGGGGGACAGGGGGCAAGCATTCAGTACTTC
TRBV7-8	TRBJ2-1	TRBD1	NA	CATHPPDRGLDNEQFF	TGTGCTACGCACCCTCCCGACAGGGGGCTCGACAATGAGCAGTTCTTC
TRBV29-1	TRBJ1-2	NA	NA	CSVPGAGFDYGYTF	TGCAGCGTCCCGGGGGCAGGGTTTGACTATGGCTACACCTTC
TRBV18	TRBJ1-2	NA	NA	CASSGASNYGYTF	TGTGCCAGCTCAGGGGCCTCTAACTATGGCTACACCTTC
TRBV7-6	TRBJ2-3	TRBD2	NA	CASDNWGTSGGPWSTDTQYF	TGTGCCAGCGACAACTGGGGGACTAGCGGGGGGCCATGGTCCACAGATACGCAGTATTTT
TRBV6-6	TRBJ1-5	NA	few	CASSYSTRFNQPQHF	TGTGCCAGCAGTTACTCGACCAGGTTCAATCAGCCCCAGCATTTT
TRBV7-9	TRBJ2-7	NA	once	CASSLVGRGAWEQYF	TGTGCCAGCAGCTTAGTCGGTAGAGGGGCCTGGGAGCAGTACTTC
TRBV5-1	TRBJ1-2	NA	few	CASSREWGSHSYGYTF	TGCGCCAGCAGCCGAGAATGGGGCAGCCATAGCTATGGCTACACCTTC
TRBV7-3	TRBJ1-1	NA	few	CASRLTVNTEAFF	TGTGCCAGCAGACTTACAGTGAACACTGAAGCTTTCTTT
TRBV12-3/TRBV12-4	TRBJ2-5	NA	few	CASTDGGETQYF	TGTGCCAGCACGGACGGAGGAGAGACCCAGTACTTC
TRBV27	TRBJ2-3	NA	NA	CASSPDRGPDTQYF	TGTGCCAGCAGTCCCGACCGGGGGCCAGATACGCAGTATTTT
TRBV14	TRBJ1-1	NA	NA	CASSQLQGAYTEAFF	TGTGCCAGCAGCCAGTTACAGGGAGCGTACACTGAAGCTTTCTTT
TRBV7-6	TRBJ2-1	TRBD1	few	CASSQTGSSYNEQFF	TGTGCCAGCAGCCAGACAGGGAGCTCCTACAATGAGCAGTTCTTC
TRBV29-1	TRBJ2-1	TRBD2	NA	CSSRLAGNNEQFF	TGCAGCTCCCGACTAGCGGGGAACAATGAGCAGTTCTTC
TRBV7-4	TRBJ1-5	NA	few	CASRGDSNQPQHF	TGTGCCAGCCGGGGCGATAGCAATCAGCCCCAGCATTTT
TRBV27	TRBJ1-1	NA	once	CASSPVWGVNTEAFF	TGTGCCAGCAGTCCGGTATGGGGAGTGAACACTGAAGCTTTCTTT
TRBV12-3/TRBV12-4	TRBJ1-2	NA	NA	CASSRGGYGYTF	TGTGCCAGCAGTAGGGGAGGATACGGCTACACCTTC
TRBV5-4	TRBJ1-1	NA	once	CASSGPGERTEAFF	TGTGCCAGCAGCGGCCCTGGGGAGCGAACTGAAGCTTTCTTT
TRBV5-5	TRBJ1-5	NA	once	CASSLDNNQPQHF	TGTGCCAGCAGTTTGGACAATAATCAGCCCCAGCATTTT
TRBV7-2	TRBJ2-1	TRBD2	few	CASSLIAGDHDEQFF	TGTGCCAGCAGCTTAATCGCGGGGGACCACGATGAGCAGTTCTTC
TRBV7-6	TRBJ2-5	TRBD2	NA	CASSLGGGLEETQYF	TGTGCCAGCAGCTTAGGCGGGGGGTTAGAGGAGACCCAGTACTTC